This T cell receptor (beta chain) was identified during a study of blood T cell repertoires in COVID-19. CDR1 is MRHNA and CDR2 is SNTAGT in the germline V gene. The CDR3 spans 12 residues. V lost 4 bases and J 8 bases, leaving 11 bases between the germline ends. The protocol was immunoSEQ multiplex PCR, while the TCRdb copy is restricted to in-frame clones and leaves out a portion. The sample lists about 73,000 clones, about 88% occurring once. The clonotype was recovered from an elderly man with acute or convalescent COVID-19. Specimen: peripheral blood. The rearrangement uses TRBV6-4 and TRBJ1-2; D is ambiguous. The CDR3 DNA reads as TGTGCCAGCAGTGGTTCGGGAGGAGGCTACACCTTC. Protein sequence: CASSGSGGGYTF.